This TCR beta chain was recovered during a study of blood T cell repertoires in COVID-19. The wider study: Samples representing acute and convalescent COVID-19 were sourced from the United States, Italy and Spain.

Clones were sequenced by immunoSEQ multiplex PCR, and TCRdb holds only the in-frame ones, with some missing. The sample holds around 51,000 clones, 70% to 90% seen once. This receptor was identified in an elderly man with active COVID-19. Sequencing input: peripheral blood.

CDR3 sequence reads: CASSEGPRWRNEQFF. CDR3 nucleotides: TGTGCCAGCAGTGAAGGGCCCAGATGGAGGAATGAGCAGTTCTTC. The chain joins TRBV6-1 to TRBJ2-1; tentative D call: TRBD2 (5 bases). Per germline, CDR1 MNHNS and CDR2 SASEGT. The CDR3 covers 15 residues. V was clipped by 1 base and J by 7 bases, with 14 bases between them.